This TCR beta chain was sequenced during a study of blood T cell repertoires in COVID-19. Turning to the study itself: From the United States, Italy and Spain came samples of acute and convalescent COVID-19. PBMCs, B-cell-depleted T cells, or T cells provided the cDNA or gDNA that made up the material.

Those enrolled in Seattle joined during active infection and were followed longitudinally afterward. In the original analysis: From reference gene primer amplification, estimates of nucleated cell counts were derived. Libraries were prepared by immunoSEQ multiplex PCR; TCRdb keeps only in-frame clonotypes and omits some of them. That table is the source of V, J and clone size, and D and trimming were worked out from the DNA. The sample lists hundreds of thousands of clones; over 80% were seen once. The CDR3 is made up of 14 amino acids. V was shortened by 4 bases and J by 2 bases, with 13 bases between the two germline ends. Germline assignment: CDR1 SGHRS and CDR2 YFSETQ.

The chain carries TRBV5-1 and TRBJ2-7, with D maybe TRBD1 (6 bases). The source material was peripheral blood. This TCR was recovered from a woman between 45 and 60 years old with COVID-19, enrolled during active disease. The CDR3 region is CASSSRTAPYEQYF. CDR3 DNA sequence: TGCGCCAGCAGCAGTCGGACAGCCCCCTACGAGCAGTACTTC.